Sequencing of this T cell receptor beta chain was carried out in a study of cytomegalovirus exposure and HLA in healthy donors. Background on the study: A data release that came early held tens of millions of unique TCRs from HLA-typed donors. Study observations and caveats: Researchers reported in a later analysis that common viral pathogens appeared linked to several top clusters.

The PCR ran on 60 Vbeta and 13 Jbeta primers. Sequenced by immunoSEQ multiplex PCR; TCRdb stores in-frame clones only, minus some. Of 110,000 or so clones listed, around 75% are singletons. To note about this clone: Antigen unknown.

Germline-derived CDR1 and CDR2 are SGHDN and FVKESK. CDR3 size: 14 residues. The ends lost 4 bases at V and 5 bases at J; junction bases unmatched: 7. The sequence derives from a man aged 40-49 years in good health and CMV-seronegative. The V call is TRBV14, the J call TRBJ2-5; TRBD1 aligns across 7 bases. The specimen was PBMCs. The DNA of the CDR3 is TGTGCCAGCAGCCCGGACAGGCGGCGTGAGACCCAGTACTTC. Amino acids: CASSPDRRRETQYF. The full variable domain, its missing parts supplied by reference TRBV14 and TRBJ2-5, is EAGVTQFPSHSVIEKGQTVTLRCDPISGHDNLYWYRRVMGKEIKFLLHFVKESKQDESGMPNNRFLAERTGGTYSTLKVQPAELEDSGVYFCASSPDRRRETQYFGPGTRLLVL.